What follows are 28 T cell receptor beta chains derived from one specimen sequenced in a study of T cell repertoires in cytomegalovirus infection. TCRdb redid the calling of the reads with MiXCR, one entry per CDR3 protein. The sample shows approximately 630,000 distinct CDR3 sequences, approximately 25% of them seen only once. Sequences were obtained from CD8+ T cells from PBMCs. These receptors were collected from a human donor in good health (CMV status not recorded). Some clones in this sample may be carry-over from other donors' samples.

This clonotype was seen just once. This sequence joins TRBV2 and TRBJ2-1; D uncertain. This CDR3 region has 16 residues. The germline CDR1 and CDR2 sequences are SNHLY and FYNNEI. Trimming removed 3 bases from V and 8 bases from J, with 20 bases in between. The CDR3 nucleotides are TGTGCCAGCAGTGATGCGGAAGGCAAAAGGATCGATGAGCAGTTCTTC. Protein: CASSDAEGKRIDEQFF.

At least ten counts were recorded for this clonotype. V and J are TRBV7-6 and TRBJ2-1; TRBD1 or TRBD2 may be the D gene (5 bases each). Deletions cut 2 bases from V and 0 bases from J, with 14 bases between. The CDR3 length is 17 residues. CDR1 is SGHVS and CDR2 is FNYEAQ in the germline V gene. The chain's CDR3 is CASSLWDVGFSYNEQFF. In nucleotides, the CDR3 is TGTGCCAGCAGCTTATGGGACGTTGGTTTCTCCTACAATGAGCAGTTCTTC. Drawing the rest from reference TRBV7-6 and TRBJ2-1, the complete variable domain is GAGVSQSPRYKVTKRGQDVALRCDPISGHVSLYWYRQALGQGPEFLTYFNYEAQQDKSGLPNDRFSAERPEGSISTLTIQRTEQRDSAMYRCASSLWDVGFSYNEQFFGPGTRLTVL.

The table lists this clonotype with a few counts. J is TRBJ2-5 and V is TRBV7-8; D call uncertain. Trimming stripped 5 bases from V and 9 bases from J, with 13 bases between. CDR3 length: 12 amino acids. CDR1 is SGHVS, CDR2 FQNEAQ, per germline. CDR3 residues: CASSHLARPQYF. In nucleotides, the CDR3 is TGTGCCAGCAGCCACCTCGCGCGGCCCCAGTACTTC.

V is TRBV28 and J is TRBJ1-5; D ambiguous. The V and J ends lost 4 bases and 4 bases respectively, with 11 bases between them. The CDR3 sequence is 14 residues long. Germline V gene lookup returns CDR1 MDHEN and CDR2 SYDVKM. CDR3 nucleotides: TGTGCCAGCAGTTGGTGGCAGGAAAATCAGCCCCAGCATTTT. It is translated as CASSWWQENQPQHF.

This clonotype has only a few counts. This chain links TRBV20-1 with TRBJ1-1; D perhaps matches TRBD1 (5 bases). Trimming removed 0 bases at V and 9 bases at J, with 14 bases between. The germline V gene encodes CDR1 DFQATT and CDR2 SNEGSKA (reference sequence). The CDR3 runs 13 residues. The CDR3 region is CSAREEGLTKAFF. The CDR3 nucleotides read TGCAGTGCTAGAGAGGAGGGGCTCACGAAAGCTTTCTTT.

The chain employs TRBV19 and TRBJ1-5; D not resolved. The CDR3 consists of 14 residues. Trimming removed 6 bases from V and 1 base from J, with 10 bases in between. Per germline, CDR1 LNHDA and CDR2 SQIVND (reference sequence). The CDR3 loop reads CASSTNKSNQPQHF. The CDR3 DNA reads TGTGCCAGTAGCACCAACAAGAGCAATCAGCCCCAGCATTTT. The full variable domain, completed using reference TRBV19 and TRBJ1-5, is DGGITQSPKYLFRKEGQNVTLSCEQNLNHDAMYWYRQDPGQGLRLIYYSQIVNDFQKGDIAEGYSVSREKKESFPLTVTSAQKNPTAFYLCASSTNKSNQPQHFGDGTRLSIL.

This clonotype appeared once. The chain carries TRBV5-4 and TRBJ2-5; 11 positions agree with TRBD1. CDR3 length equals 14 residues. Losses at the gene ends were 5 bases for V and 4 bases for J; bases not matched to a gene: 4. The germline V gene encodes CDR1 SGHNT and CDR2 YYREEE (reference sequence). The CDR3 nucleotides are TGTGCCAGCAGACCGGACAGGGGGCGAGAGACCCAGTACTTC. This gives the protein CASRPDRGRETQYF.

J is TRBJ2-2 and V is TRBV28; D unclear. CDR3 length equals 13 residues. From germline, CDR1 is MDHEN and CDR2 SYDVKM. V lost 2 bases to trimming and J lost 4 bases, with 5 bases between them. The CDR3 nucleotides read TGTGCCAGCAGTTTAATGGGCACCGGGGAGCTGTTTTTT. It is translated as CASSLMGTGELFF.

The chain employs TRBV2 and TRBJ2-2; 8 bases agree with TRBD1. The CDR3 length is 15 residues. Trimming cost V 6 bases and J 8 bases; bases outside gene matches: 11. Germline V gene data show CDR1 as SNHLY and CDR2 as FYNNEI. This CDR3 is CASRTGQGTRGELFF. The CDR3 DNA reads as TGTGCCAGCAGAACTGGACAGGGCACCAGGGGGGAGCTGTTTTTT.

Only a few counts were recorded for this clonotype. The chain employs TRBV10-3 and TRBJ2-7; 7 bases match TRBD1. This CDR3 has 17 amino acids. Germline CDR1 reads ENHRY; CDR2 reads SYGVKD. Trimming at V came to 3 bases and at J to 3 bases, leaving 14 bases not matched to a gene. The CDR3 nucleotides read TGTGCCATCAGTGACCCCTCGAGGGGGCAGAGATACTACGAGCAGTACTTC. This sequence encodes CAISDPSRGQRYYEQYF.

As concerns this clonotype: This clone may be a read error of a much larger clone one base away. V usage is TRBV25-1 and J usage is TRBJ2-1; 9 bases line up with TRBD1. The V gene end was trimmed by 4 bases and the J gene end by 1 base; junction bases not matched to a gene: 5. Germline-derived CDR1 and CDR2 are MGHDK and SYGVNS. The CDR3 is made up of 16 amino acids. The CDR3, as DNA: TGTGCCAGCAGTGCCGGGACAGGGAGGTCCTACAATGAGCAGTTCTTC. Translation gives CASSAGTGRSYNEQFF.

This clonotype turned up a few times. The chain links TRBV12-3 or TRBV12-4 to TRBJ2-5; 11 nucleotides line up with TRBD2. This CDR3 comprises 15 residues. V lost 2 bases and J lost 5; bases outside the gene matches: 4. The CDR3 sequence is CASSLLAGGSETQYF. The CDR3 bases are TGTGCCAGCAGTTTACTAGCGGGGGGTTCGGAGACCCAGTACTTC.

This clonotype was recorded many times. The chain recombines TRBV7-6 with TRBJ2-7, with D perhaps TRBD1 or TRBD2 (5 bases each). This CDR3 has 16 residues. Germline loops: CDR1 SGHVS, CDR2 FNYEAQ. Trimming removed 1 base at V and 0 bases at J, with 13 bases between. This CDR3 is CASSLDEGLSSYEQYF. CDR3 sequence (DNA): TGTGCCAGCAGCTTAGACGAGGGGCTTAGCTCCTACGAGCAGTACTTC.

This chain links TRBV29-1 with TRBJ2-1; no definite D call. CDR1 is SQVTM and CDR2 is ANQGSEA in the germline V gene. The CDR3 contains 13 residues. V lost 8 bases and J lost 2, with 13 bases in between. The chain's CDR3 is CSFHHGTYNEQFF. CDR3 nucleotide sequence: TGCAGCTTTCACCATGGAACCTACAATGAGCAGTTCTTC.

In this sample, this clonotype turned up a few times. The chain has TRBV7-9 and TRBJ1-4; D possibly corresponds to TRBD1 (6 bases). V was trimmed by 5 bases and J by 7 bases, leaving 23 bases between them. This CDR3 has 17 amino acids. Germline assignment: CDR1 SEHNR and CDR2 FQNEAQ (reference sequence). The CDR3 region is CASSGPPAGGGIEKLFF. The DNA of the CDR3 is TGTGCCAGCAGCGGACCCCCGGCGGGGGGCGGGATTGAAAAACTGTTTTTT. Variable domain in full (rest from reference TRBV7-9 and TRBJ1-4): DTGVSQNPRHKITKRGQNVTFRCDPISEHNRLYWYRQTLGQGPEFLTYFQNEAQLEKSRLLSDRFSAERPKGSFSTLEIQRTEQGDSAMYLCASSGPPAGGGIEKLFFGSGTQLSVL.

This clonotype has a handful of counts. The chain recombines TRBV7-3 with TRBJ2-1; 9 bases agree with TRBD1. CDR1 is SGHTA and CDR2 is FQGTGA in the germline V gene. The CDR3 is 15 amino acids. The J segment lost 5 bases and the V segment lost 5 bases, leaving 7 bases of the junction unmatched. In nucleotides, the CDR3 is TGTGCCAGCAGCCCCCGGGACAGGGTTAACAATGAGCAGTTCTTC. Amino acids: CASSPRDRVNNEQFF.

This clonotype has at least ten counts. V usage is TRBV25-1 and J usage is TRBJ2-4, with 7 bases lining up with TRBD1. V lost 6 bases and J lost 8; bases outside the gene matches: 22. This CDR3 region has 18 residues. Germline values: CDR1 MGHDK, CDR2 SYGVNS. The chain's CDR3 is CASSDVRGPGQIEDIQYF. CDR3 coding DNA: TGTGCCAGCAGCGATGTCCGCGGCCCGGGACAGATTGAGGACATTCAGTACTTC.

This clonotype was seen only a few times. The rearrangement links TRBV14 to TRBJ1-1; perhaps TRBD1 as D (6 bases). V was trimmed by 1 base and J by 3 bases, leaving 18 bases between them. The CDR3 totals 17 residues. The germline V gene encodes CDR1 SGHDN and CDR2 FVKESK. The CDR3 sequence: CASSQGSRGGEDTEAFF. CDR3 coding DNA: TGTGCCAGCAGCCAAGGCTCTCGAGGGGGAGAGGACACTGAAGCTTTCTTT.

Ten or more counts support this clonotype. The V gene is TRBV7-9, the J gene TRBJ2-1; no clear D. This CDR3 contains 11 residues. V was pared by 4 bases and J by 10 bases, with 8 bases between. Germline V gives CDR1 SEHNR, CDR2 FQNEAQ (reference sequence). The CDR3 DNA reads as TGTGCCAGCAGCTACCCCGAAGAGCAGTTCTTC. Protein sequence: CASSYPEEQFF.

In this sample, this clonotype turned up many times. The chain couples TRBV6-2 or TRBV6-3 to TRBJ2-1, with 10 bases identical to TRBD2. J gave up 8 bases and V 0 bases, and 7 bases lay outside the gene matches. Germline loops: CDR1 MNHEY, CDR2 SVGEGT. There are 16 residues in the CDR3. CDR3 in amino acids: CASSYSRSGGADEQFF. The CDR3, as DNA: TGTGCCAGCAGTTACTCGCGCAGCGGGGGGGCCGATGAGCAGTTCTTC.

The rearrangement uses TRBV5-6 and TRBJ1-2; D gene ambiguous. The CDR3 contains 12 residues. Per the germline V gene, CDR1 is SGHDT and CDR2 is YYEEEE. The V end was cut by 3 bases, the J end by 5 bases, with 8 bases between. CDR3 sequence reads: CASSSVGYGYTF. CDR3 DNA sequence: TGTGCCAGCAGCTCAGTGGGGTATGGCTACACCTTC.

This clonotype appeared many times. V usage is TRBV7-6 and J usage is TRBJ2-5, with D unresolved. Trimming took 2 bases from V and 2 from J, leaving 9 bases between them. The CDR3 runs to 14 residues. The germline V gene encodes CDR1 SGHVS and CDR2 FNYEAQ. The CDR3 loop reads CASSLNLAQETQYF. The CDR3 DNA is TGTGCCAGCAGCTTAAATCTCGCGCAAGAGACCCAGTACTTC.

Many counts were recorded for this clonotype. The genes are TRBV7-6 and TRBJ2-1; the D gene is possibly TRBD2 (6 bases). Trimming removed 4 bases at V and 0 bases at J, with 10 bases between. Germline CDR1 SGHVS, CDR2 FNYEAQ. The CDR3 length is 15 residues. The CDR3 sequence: CASSSPGLSYNEQFF. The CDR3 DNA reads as TGTGCCAGCAGCTCTCCGGGACTCTCCTACAATGAGCAGTTCTTC.

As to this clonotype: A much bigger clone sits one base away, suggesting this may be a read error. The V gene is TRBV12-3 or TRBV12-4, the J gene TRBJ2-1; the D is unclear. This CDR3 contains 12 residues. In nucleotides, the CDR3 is TGTGCCAACAGTCCCATGCGGCCAGAGCAGTTCTTC. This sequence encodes CANSPMRPEQFF.

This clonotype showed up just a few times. The DNA of the CDR3 is TGTGCCAGCAGCCACCGACAGGGGGCTAACAATGAGCAGTTCTTC. Translated, it gives CASSHRQGANNEQFF. V gene TRBV14 combines with J gene TRBJ2-1, with 10 bases aligning to TRBD1. V dropped 3 bases and J dropped 5; count of bases not matched to a gene: 4. Germline V gives CDR1 SGHDN, CDR2 FVKESK. The CDR3 runs 15 residues.

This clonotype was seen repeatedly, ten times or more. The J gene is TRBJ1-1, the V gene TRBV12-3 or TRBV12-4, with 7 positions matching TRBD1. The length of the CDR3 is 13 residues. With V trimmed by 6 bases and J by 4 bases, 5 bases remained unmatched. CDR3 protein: CASSFPGGTEAFF. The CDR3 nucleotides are TGTGCCAGCAGCTTCCCAGGGGGCACTGAAGCTTTCTTT.

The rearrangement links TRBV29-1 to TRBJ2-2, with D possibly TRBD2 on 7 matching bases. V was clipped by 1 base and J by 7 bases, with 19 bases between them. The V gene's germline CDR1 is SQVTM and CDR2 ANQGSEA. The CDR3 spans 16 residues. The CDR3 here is CSVEGPRGGANGELFF. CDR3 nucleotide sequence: TGCAGCGTTGAAGGACCGAGGGGGGGGGCCAACGGGGAGCTGTTTTTT.

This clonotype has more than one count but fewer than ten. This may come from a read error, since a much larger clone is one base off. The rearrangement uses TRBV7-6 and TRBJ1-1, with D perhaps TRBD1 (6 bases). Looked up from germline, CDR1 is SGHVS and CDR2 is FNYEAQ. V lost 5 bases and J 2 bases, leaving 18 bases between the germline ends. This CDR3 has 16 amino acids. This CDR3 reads CASSPPTGQTNTEAFF. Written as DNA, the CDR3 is TGTGCCAGCAGCCCCCCCACCGGACAGACAAACACTGAAGCTTTCTTT.